This TCR beta chain was documented in a study of T cell responses to AZD1222 COVID-19 vaccine. V was pared by 4 bases and J by 2 bases, with 5 bases of the junction left unmatched. The CDR3 runs to 14 residues. Germline loops: CDR1 SGHDT, CDR2 YYEEEE. On this clone: Its target is not known.

Generated by immunoSEQ multiplex PCR, the TCRdb table keeps only in-frame clones and is missing some. The sample has about 21,000 clones; 70% to 85% are singletons. Study-wide results and limits: Seropositive status at baseline applied to only five or six AZD1222 recipients. CD4 TCRs linked to vaccination spanned spike, dominating at 160-218 and 743-854. It should be noted that donors were predominantly white British and more often female, and clonal diversity was possibly underestimated. When two AZD1222 doses had been given, Spike-specific TCR breadth and depth rose.

The source was peripheral blood, collected on day 0 of AZD1222 vaccination. The chain combines TRBV5-6 with TRBJ2-7, with 8 bases that match TRBD2. This TCR came from an adult in good health. The CDR3 DNA reads TGTGCCAGCAGCCCCGGGGGGGAGGCCTACGAGCAGTACTTC. Encoded protein: CASSPGGEAYEQYF.